This entry lists 25 T cell receptor beta chains sequenced from one sample in a study of tumor-infiltrating lymphocytes in primary liver carcinoma. Blood RNA was derived from unsorted whole blood, and germline DNA was extracted too. Starting material of around 490 ng total RNA yielded TCR beta cDNA via a constant-region primer. Employing slightly modified ARM-PCR, three nested multiplex PCR rounds were run, and these gave rise to the TCR beta libraries. TRBV1-TRBV30 forward primers paired with a C-beta reverse primer drove the first two PCR rounds, about 10 cycles each. TCRdb ran MiXCR on the multiplex PCR reads and lists one entry per CDR3 protein. Altogether almost 200,000 distinct CDR3 sequences are present, less than 70% being singletons, with the ten largest covering about 7.1%. The sequencing input was peripheral blood. These receptors originate from a woman in her sixties with primary liver carcinoma and hepatitis B virus infection.

A remark on this clonotype: Germline and junction disagree at one end, which may indicate a read error. The rearrangement joins TRBV28 to TRBJ2-7, with TRBD2 matching over 11 bases. CDR3 length: 16 residues. Germline CDR1 reads MDHEN; CDR2 reads SYDVKM. As DNA, the CDR3 is TGTGCCAACAGTTCATCTAGCGGGAGGTTCATCAACGAGCAGTACTTC. The encoded protein is CANSSSSGRFINEQYF.

The CDR3 protein is CASSYKLGMAEKLFF. DNA of the CDR3: TGTGCCAGCAGTTATAAACTGGGGATGGCTGAAAAACTGTTTTTT. The chain has TRBV12-3 or TRBV12-4 and TRBJ1-4; D is ambiguous. The CDR3 sequence is 15 residues long. V lost 4 bases to trimming and J lost 7 bases, with 16 bases between them.

This clonotype was picked up a small number of times. A much bigger clone sits one base away, suggesting this may be a read error. The CDR3 coding sequence is TGTGCCAGCGGGACTGGGCGGGAGCAGTACTTC. Translating it yields CASGTGREQYF. The chain couples TRBV12-3 or TRBV12-4 to TRBJ2-7, with TRBD2 as a possible D gene (6 bases). The CDR3 totals 11 residues. The ends were cut back, 8 bases at V and 7 bases at J, with 12 bases in the middle.

This clonotype was seen many times. V and J are TRBV6-6 and TRBJ2-1; 10 bases match TRBD2. There are 16 residues in the CDR3. CDR1 is MNHNY and CDR2 is SVGAGI in the germline V gene (reference sequence). V dropped 8 bases and J dropped 5; count of bases not matched to a gene: 12. CDR3 protein: CASGIIAGGPDNEQFF. CDR3 coding DNA: TGTGCCAGCGGTATAATAGCGGGAGGTCCCGACAATGAGCAGTTCTTC.

The CDR3 region is CASSSASGGGGSYNEQFF. The CDR3 DNA reads as TGTGCCAGCAGTTCTGCCTCCGGGGGAGGCGGTTCCTACAATGAGCAGTTCTTC. The chain is built from TRBV28 and TRBJ2-1; D is possibly TRBD2 (6 bases). Germline assignment: CDR1 MDHEN and CDR2 SYDVKM. The V gene lost 4 bases and the J gene lost 1 base, with 20 bases spanning the gap. The CDR3 totals 18 residues.

Notes on this clonotype: The junction differs from germline at one of its ends, possibly a read error. This chain connects TRBV4-1 to TRBJ1-3, with D unresolved. This CDR3 region has 16 residues. Germline-derived CDR1 and CDR2 are MGHRA and YSYEKL. In DNA form, the CDR3 reads TGCGCCGGCAGCCGATCCGGTCGGGTGCCTGGAAACACCATATATTTT. This translates into CAGSRSGRVPGNTIYF.

Regarding this clonotype: Germline and junction disagree at one end, which may indicate a read error. The gene calls are TRBV11-2 and TRBJ2-7; D possibly corresponds to TRBD1 (5 bases). Germline assignment: CDR1 SGHAT and CDR2 FQNNGV. The CDR3 runs 13 residues. CDR3 loop: CASSSSVQGEQYF. In DNA form, the CDR3 reads TGTGCCAGCAGCTCCAGTGTTCAGGGCGAGCAGTATTTC.

With respect to this clonotype: Sequence at one end of the junction differs from germline and may be a read error. J is TRBJ2-1 and V is TRBV6-5; 11 bases fit TRBD2. The CDR3 contains 16 residues. Germline CDR1 is MNHEY and CDR2 is SVGAGI. CDR3 region: CASSPQGLAVHNEQFF. For the CDR3, the DNA is TGTGCCAGCAGTCCGCAGGGACTAGCGGTCCACAACGAGCAGTTCTTC.

V gene TRBV11-2 combines with J gene TRBJ2-7; 8 bases are a match to TRBD2. The CDR3 covers 16 residues. The V gene end was trimmed by 4 bases and the J gene end by 7 bases; junction bases not matched to a gene: 15. The germline gives CDR1 SGHAT, CDR2 FQNNGV. CDR3 DNA: TGTGCCAGCAGCTACGGCGGGAGGACCCCGGGTAGTGAGCAGTACTTC. It specifies CASSYGGRTPGSEQYF.

The chain couples TRBV11-2 to TRBJ2-1; 8 bases align to TRBD1. After removal of 2 bases from V and 12 bases from J, the junction contained 18 bases not matched to a gene. From germline, CDR1 is SGHAT and CDR2 FQNNGV. The CDR3 has 17 amino acids. In DNA, the CDR3 is TGTGCCAGCAGCTTAACCCACAGACAGGGGTACAGTGGTGGGCAGTTCTTC. This gives the protein CASSLTHRQGYSGGQFF.

This chain links TRBV11-3 with TRBJ2-1, with 8 bases matching TRBD2. The trim removed 1 base at V and 12 bases at J, leaving 17 bases unmatched. CDR3 size: 17 residues. Germline loops: CDR1 SGHNT, CDR2 YENEEA. The CDR3, as DNA: TGTGCCAGCAGCTTAGCTACCCTAGCGGGCACCTACGATGGGCAGTTCTTC. Its protein product is CASSLATLAGTYDGQFF.

On this clonotype itself: A much larger clone lies a single base off, so this may be a read error. The chain uses TRBV7-8 and TRBJ1-1; D remains unclear. This CDR3 spans 14 amino acids. Germline V gives CDR1 SGHVS, CDR2 FQNEAQ. The CDR3 here is CAGSLVAANTEAFF. In nucleotides, the CDR3 is TGTGCCGGCAGCTTAGTGGCAGCGAACACTGAAGCTTTCTTT.

A note on this clonotype: Germline is not matched at one junction end, which may reflect a read error. V and J are TRBV11-2 and TRBJ2-7; TRBD1 or TRBD2 may be the D gene (5 bases each). Germline CDR1 SGHAT, CDR2 FQNNGV. The CDR3 totals 14 residues. The CDR3 DNA reads TGTACCAGCAGCTTAGGTATAGGGACGAACGAGCAGTACTTC. Translated, it gives CTSSLGIGTNEQYF.

The rearrangement uses TRBV11-2 and TRBJ1-1; perhaps TRBD1 as D (5 bases). The CDR3 loop spans 13 amino acids. The germline V gene encodes CDR1 SGHAT and CDR2 FQNNGV. Trimming removed 10 bases at V and 1 base at J, with 13 bases between. CDR3 DNA sequence: TGTGCCATATCTTTGGGGGGGAACACTGAAGCTTTCTTT. Encoded protein: CAISLGGNTEAFF.

The rearrangement uses TRBV28 and TRBJ2-7; D may be TRBD1 or TRBD2 (6 bases each). The CDR3 covers 17 residues. Germline values: CDR1 MDHEN, CDR2 SYDVKM. Trimming left V 8 bases short and J 7 bases short, with 30 bases between. The CDR3 DNA is TGTGCCAGCTGTGGGACCCCTTGGGGGGCTTTTATCGATGAGCAGTACTTC. Protein product: CASCGTPWGAFIDEQYF.

This clonotype showed up many times. The chain uses TRBV5-5 and TRBJ1-4; D is unresolved. The length of the CDR3 is 15 residues. CDR1 SGHKS and CDR2 YYEKEE come from the germline V gene (reference sequence). Trimming took 3 bases from V and 3 from J, leaving 12 bases between them. The CDR3 bases are TGTGCCAGCAGCTCGAGCGCCAGGTCTAATGAAAAACTGTTTTTT. It is translated as CASSSSARSNEKLFF.

This clonotype was found many times. The chain links TRBV6-1 to TRBJ2-3, with TRBD1 as a possible D gene (6 bases). V was clipped by 4 bases and J by 9 bases, with 17 bases between them. Per germline, CDR1 MNHNS and CDR2 SASEGT. This CDR3 has 14 amino acids. In DNA form, the CDR3 reads TGTGCCAGCAGTGTTTCAGGGGATGGAAGGACGCAGTATTTT. The encoded protein is CASSVSGDGRTQYF.

This clonotype was detected ten times or more. The chain links TRBV6-5 to TRBJ2-2, with no clear D. V was cut by 0 bases and J by 5 bases, with 7 bases left in between. CDR1 MNHEY and CDR2 SVGAGI come from the germline V gene. The CDR3 covers 14 residues. For the CDR3, the DNA is TGTGCCAGCAGTTACTCGTCGCAGACCGGGGAGCTGTTTTTT. The encoded protein is CASSYSSQTGELFF.

Of note for this clonotype: One end of the junction is discordant with germline, which a read error may explain. The rearrangement links TRBV11-2 to TRBJ2-5; 11 bases are a match to TRBD2. Germline lookup yields CDR1 SGHAT and CDR2 FQNNGV. The CDR3 is made up of 15 amino acids. The chain's CDR3 is CASSSTSGNVETRYF. Here the CDR3 DNA reads TGTGCCAGTAGCTCGACTAGCGGGAATGTAGAGACCCGGTACTTC.

This clonotype was counted only a few times. The chain carries TRBV5-1 and TRBJ2-1; 7 bases line up with TRBD1. J gave up 0 bases and V 4 bases, and 4 bases lay outside the gene matches. The CDR3 has 15 residues. Germline CDR1 and CDR2: SGHRS and YFSETQ. The CDR3 is CASSRGQYSYNEQFF. In DNA, the CDR3 is TGCGCCAGCAGCCGGGGACAGTACTCCTACAATGAGCAGTTCTTC.

On this clonotype: One junction end does not reproduce the germline sequence, and a read error may be involved. The chain couples TRBV7-9 to TRBJ2-1, with 14 bases lining up with TRBD2. CDR1 and CDR2 (germline): SEHNR, FQNEAQ (reference sequence). The CDR3 is made up of 18 amino acids. In nucleotides, the CDR3 is TGTACCAGCAGCTCCACCCGACTAGCGGGAGGGCCCTACAATGAGCAGTTCTTC. Its translation: CTSSSTRLAGGPYNEQFF. The full variable domain, rest sourced from reference TRBV7-9 and TRBJ2-1, is DTGVSQNPRHKITKRGQNVTFRCDPISEHNRLYWYRQTLGQGPEFLTYFQNEAQLEKSRLLSDRFSAERPKGSFSTLEIQRTEQGDSAMYLCTSSSTRLAGGPYNEQFFGPGTRLTVL.

A note on this clonotype: The junction shows a germline mismatch at one end, possibly a read error. J is TRBJ2-7 and V is TRBV11-2; TRBD2 is a possible D gene (6 bases). Germline V gene lookup returns CDR1 SGHAT and CDR2 FQNNGV. The CDR3 is 15 residues long. The CDR3 sequence: CAGSLLTGVAYEQYF. The CDR3 DNA reads as TGTGCCGGCAGCTTATTGACGGGAGTGGCCTACGAGCAGTACTTC.

V usage is TRBV5-1 and J usage is TRBJ2-3; D possibly matches TRBD1 or TRBD2 (5 bases each). The CDR3 is made up of 13 amino acids. From germline, CDR1 is SGHRS and CDR2 YFSETQ. V was cut by 4 bases and J by 6 bases, with 12 bases left in between. The CDR3 region is CASSIYGADTQYF. The DNA of the CDR3 is TGCGCCAGCAGCATCTACGGGGCGGATACGCAGTATTTT.

This clonotype was recorded once. Mismatch with germline at one junction end may stem from a read error. The CDR3 nucleotides read TGTGTCAGCTGGCCGAGAGGGACAGGGACCTACGAGCAGTACTTC. It yields the protein CVSWPRGTGTYEQYF. This sequence joins TRBV28 and TRBJ2-7, with 9 bases fitting TRBD1. CDR1 and CDR2 from the germline V gene are MDHEN and SYDVKM. The CDR3 is 15 amino acids.

This clonotype was picked up one time. A read error is possible here, since a much larger clone lies one base away. The J gene is TRBJ2-1, the V gene TRBV4-1; 7 positions match TRBD2. CDR3 size: 17 residues. The germline V gene has CDR1 MGHRA and CDR2 YSYEKL. Trimming at V came to 0 bases and at J to 9 bases, leaving 14 bases not matched to a gene. The CDR3: CASSQDSASGLLVEQFF. CDR3 nucleotide sequence: TGCGCCAGCAGCCAAGATAGCGCTAGCGGCCTCCTCGTTGAGCAGTTCTTC.